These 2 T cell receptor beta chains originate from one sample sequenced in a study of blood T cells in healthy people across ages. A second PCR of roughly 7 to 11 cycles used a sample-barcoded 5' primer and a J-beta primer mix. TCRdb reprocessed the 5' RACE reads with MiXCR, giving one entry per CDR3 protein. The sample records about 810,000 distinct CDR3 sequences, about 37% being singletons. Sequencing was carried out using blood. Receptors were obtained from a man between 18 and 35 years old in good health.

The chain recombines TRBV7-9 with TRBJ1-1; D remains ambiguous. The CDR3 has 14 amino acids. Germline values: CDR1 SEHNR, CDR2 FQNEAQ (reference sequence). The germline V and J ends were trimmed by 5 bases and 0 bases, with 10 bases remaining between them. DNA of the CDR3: TGTGCCAGCAGCCTCCGGGAGATGAACACTGAAGCTTTCTTT. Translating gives CASSLREMNTEAFF.

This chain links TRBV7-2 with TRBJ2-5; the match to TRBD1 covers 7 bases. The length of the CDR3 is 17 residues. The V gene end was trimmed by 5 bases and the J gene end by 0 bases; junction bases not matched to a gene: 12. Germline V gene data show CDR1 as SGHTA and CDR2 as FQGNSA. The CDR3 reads CASSALQKGADQETQYF. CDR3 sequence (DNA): TGTGCCAGCAGCGCCCTGCAGAAGGGGGCTGACCAAGAGACCCAGTACTTC. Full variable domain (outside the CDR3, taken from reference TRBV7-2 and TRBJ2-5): GAGVSQSPSNKVTEKGKDVELRCDPISGHTALYWYRQSLGQGLEFLIYFQGNSAPDKSGLPSDRFSAERTGGSVSTLTIQRTQQEDSAVYLCASSALQKGADQETQYFGPGTRLLVL.